The 9 T cell receptor beta chains presented below share a single source sample, sequenced in a study of cytomegalovirus exposure and HLA in healthy donors. With 60 Vbeta and 13 Jbeta primers, the PCR was carried out. TCRdb's copy holds only in-frame clones and misses some; the assay was immunoSEQ multiplex PCR. The top ten hold roughly 0.65% of the sample, which has 150,000 to 200,000 clones, 80% seen once. The sample was PBMCs. These receptor sequences come from a boy between 10 and 17 years old in good health and CMV-seronegative.

Comment on this clone: The same CDR3 arises from other DNA sequences in this sample as well. V and J are TRBV7-3 and TRBJ1-1, with 7 bases that match TRBD1. Germline CDR1 is SGHTA and CDR2 is FQGTGA. This CDR3 contains 13 residues. The V gene end was trimmed by 5 bases and the J gene end by 3 bases; junction bases not matched to a gene: 3. In DNA form, the CDR3 reads TGTGCCAGCAGCCGACAGGGCTACACTGAAGCTTTCTTT. This encodes CASSRQGYTEAFF.

This clone was counted only a few times. At the DNA level, this CDR3 is encoded by other sequences in the same sample as well. The CDR3, as DNA: TGTGCCAGTACCCTTACAGGGGTTACTGAAGCTTTCTTT. This translates into CASTLTGVTEAFF. The chain has TRBV19 and TRBJ1-1, with 7 positions matching TRBD1. CDR3 length equals 13 residues. Looked up from germline, CDR1 is LNHDA and CDR2 is SQIVND (reference sequence). The V gene end was trimmed by 7 bases and the J gene end by 5 bases; junction bases not matched to a gene: 7.

This sequence joins TRBV28 and TRBJ2-7, with TRBD1 matching 9 bases. The CDR3 totals 17 residues. With V trimmed by 6 bases and J by 0 bases, 12 bases remained unmatched. Germline CDR1 reads MDHEN; CDR2 reads SYDVKM. The CDR3 DNA is TGTGCCAGCAGCTACCTTGGGGGGACAGGGAGCTCCTACGAGCAGTACTTC. As protein: CASSYLGGTGSSYEQYF.

The chain has TRBV4-2 and TRBJ2-1, with 8 bases matching TRBD2. The V segment lost 4 bases and the J segment 6 bases; nucleotides outside the gene matches: 14. CDR3 size: 17 residues. From germline, CDR1 is LGHNA and CDR2 YNFKEQ. The CDR3 nucleotides are TGTGCCAGCAGCCTCGGGTTGCGGGCGGGAGGTCCCAATGAGCAGTTCTTC. As protein: CASSLGLRAGGPNEQFF.

The chain carries TRBV27 and TRBJ1-1; D possibly corresponds to TRBD1 (5 bases). Germline-derived CDR1 and CDR2 are MNHEY and SMNVEV (reference sequence). V lost 5 bases to trimming and J lost 4 bases, with 8 bases between them. The CDR3 has 12 residues. CDR3 nucleotides: TGTGCCAGCAGTCCGACAGCCACTGAAGCTTTCTTT. The encoded protein is CASSPTATEAFF.

This CDR3 reads CASSPPLPIPPTGNTIYF. The DNA for the CDR3 is TGTGCCAGCAGTCCACCCCTCCCCATCCCTCCAACAGGAAACACCATATATTTT. The chain joins TRBV27 to TRBJ1-3; no definite D call. The CDR3 sequence is 18 residues long. Germline CDR1 reads MNHEY; CDR2 reads SMNVEV (reference sequence). V shed 5 bases and J shed 4 bases, with 24 bases lying between them.

The rearrangement uses TRBV30 and TRBJ2-5; D gene ambiguous. Germline V gene sequence: CDR1 GTSNPN, CDR2 SVGIG (reference sequence). V lost 0 bases, J lost 2 bases, and 13 bases lay in between. There are 15 residues in the CDR3. The CDR3 bases are TGTGCCTGGAGTGTAAGTTTGCCGGAGCAAGAGACCCAGTACTTC. This codes for CAWSVSLPEQETQYF.

V gene TRBV30 combines with J gene TRBJ2-3, with TRBD2 matching over 7 bases. CDR1 and CDR2 from the germline V gene are GTSNPN and SVGIG (reference sequence). The CDR3 spans 16 residues. J gave up 1 base and V 0 bases, and 7 bases lay outside the gene matches. The CDR3 nucleotides read TGTGCCTGGAGTGTATCGATAAGCGGGGGCACAGATACGCAGTATTTT. Translating it yields CAWSVSISGGTDTQYF.

The CDR3 protein is CASRLDTDTQYF. The CDR3 region has the DNA TGTGCCAGCAGGCTAGACACAGATACGCAGTATTTT. The chain has TRBV6-1 and TRBJ2-3; D ambiguous. CDR3 length: 12 residues. The germline gives CDR1 MNHNS, CDR2 SASEGT. Trimming took off 6 bases at V and 2 bases at J, with 6 bases between the two ends.